The present entry profiles one T cell receptor beta chain with its context. Its target is unknown. The method was immunoSEQ multiplex PCR; TCRdb's version includes in-frame clones alone and lacks a portion of them. The sample holds nearly 110,000 clones, about 87% seen once. Unmatched junction bases numbered 5, after V lost 5 bases and J lost 7 bases. The V gene's germline CDR1 is LNHNV and CDR2 YYDKDF (reference sequence). The CDR3 is made up of 14 amino acids. The entry originates in a study of cytomegalovirus exposure and HLA in healthy donors. As for the study in general: The roughly 700 first-cohort repertoires shared a platform with the approximately 110 validation repertoires, as reported in a later analysis. Study conclusions and caveats: A list of around 150 TCR beta chains associated with cytomegalovirus was given. Reportedly, cytomegalovirus status was diagnosed with high sensitivity and specificity.

The clonotype comes from a young woman in good health and CMV-seropositive. The chain has TRBV15 and TRBJ1-5; TRBD1 matches at 10 bases. The sample comprised PBMCs. CDR3 nucleotides: TGTGCCACCAGCCGACAGGGGGCGCGACAGCCCCAGCATTTT. Its translation is CATSRQGARQPQHF.